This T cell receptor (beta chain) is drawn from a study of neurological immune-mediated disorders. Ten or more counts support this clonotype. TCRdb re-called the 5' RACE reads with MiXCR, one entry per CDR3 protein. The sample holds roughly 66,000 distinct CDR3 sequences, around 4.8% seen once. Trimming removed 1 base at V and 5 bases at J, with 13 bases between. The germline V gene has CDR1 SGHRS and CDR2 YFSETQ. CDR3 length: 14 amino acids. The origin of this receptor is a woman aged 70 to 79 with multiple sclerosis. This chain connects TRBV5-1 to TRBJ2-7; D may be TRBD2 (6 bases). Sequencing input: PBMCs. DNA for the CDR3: TGCGCCAGCAGCTTGACGGGAGCCCGCGACGAGCAGTACTTC. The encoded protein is CASSLTGARDEQYF. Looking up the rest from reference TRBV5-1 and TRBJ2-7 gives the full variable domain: KAGVTQTPRYLIKTRGQQVTLSCSPISGHRSVSWYQQTPGQGLQFLFEYFSETQRNKGNFPGRFSGRQFSNSRSEMNVSTLELGDSALYLCASSLTGARDEQYFGPGTRLTVT.